The 30 T cell receptor beta chains listed next were all sequenced from one sample in a study of identical twins. TCRdb fed the 5' RACE reads into MiXCR, producing one record per CDR3 protein. The data contain 450,000 or so distinct CDR3 sequences, 14% of them singletons. The same data also went into a second study, on yellow fever vaccine responses in identical twins.

Sequenced input: CD4+ T cells sorted from blood. The receptors stem from a woman aged 18-29 years in good health.

This chain uses TRBV15 with TRBJ2-1; tentatively, D is TRBD1 (6 bases). The germline V gene has CDR1 LNHNV and CDR2 YYDKDF (reference sequence). The CDR3 has 15 amino acids. Trimming took 3 bases from V and 11 from J, leaving 20 bases between them. This CDR3 is CATSRPLRQDPKQFF. Here the CDR3 DNA reads TGTGCCACCAGCAGGCCGTTACGACAGGACCCTAAGCAGTTCTTC.

This clonotype was found a few times. The chain carries TRBV11-1 and TRBJ2-1; 11 bases are a match to TRBD2. Germline CDR1 reads SGHAT; CDR2 reads FQDESV (reference sequence). This CDR3 has 16 residues. The J segment lost 7 bases and the V segment lost 6 bases, leaving 11 bases of the junction unmatched. CDR3 sequence: CASSSTGTSGDNEQFF. The CDR3 region has the DNA TGTGCCAGCAGTTCTACCGGGACTAGCGGTGATAATGAGCAGTTCTTC.

This clonotype was counted only a few times. The J gene is TRBJ2-7, the V gene TRBV10-1; D is possibly TRBD2 (5 bases). The CDR3 runs 13 residues. V was cut by 2 bases and J by 3 bases, with 8 bases left in between. CDR1 WNHNN and CDR2 SYGVQD come from the germline V gene (reference sequence). The CDR3 reads CASSENSVYEQYF. The CDR3 nucleotides read TGCGCCAGCAGTGAGAATAGCGTCTACGAGCAGTACTTC.

The chain has TRBV3-1 and TRBJ2-7, with TRBD1 identical over 8 bases. V gave up 6 bases and J gave up 4 bases; unmatched junction bases: 11. Germline loops: CDR1 LGHDT, CDR2 YNNKEL (reference sequence). This CDR3 is built from 15 residues. CDR3: CASSYGTGVGYEQYF. CDR3 sequence (DNA): TGTGCCAGCAGTTACGGGACAGGCGTTGGGTACGAGCAGTACTTC.

Ten or more counts support this clonotype. The chain has TRBV28 and TRBJ1-5; maybe TRBD1 (5 bases). The length of the CDR3 is 12 residues. CDR1 is MDHEN and CDR2 is SYDVKM in the germline V gene. With 3 bases removed from V and 5 bases from J, the gap between germline ends came to 5 bases. The CDR3 bases are TGTGCCAGCAGTTTCAGGGATCAGCCCCAGCATTTT. Protein sequence: CASSFRDQPQHF.

The rearrangement uses TRBV9 and TRBJ2-1, with a possible D match to TRBD2 (5 bases). Deletions cut 0 bases from V and 6 bases from J, with 10 bases between. Germline V CDR1 and CDR2: SGDLS, YYNGEE. The CDR3 has 14 amino acids. The CDR3 DNA follows: TGTGCCAGCAGCGTAGTGGGGAGTGGCAATGAGCAGTTCTTC. Protein: CASSVVGSGNEQFF.

In this sample, this clonotype turned up a few times. The chain uses TRBV29-1 and TRBJ1-1, with 7 bases matching TRBD1. Germline V lookup: CDR1 SQVTM, CDR2 ANQGSEA. V dropped 7 bases and J dropped 1; count of bases not matched to a gene: 6. The CDR3 contains 13 residues. The CDR3 reads CSGMDRKNTEAFF. In DNA, the CDR3 is TGCAGCGGGATGGACAGGAAGAACACTGAAGCTTTCTTT. The entire variable domain, with the rest obtained from reference TRBV29-1 and TRBJ1-1, is as follows: SAVISQKPSRDICQRGTSLTIQCQVDSQVTMMFWYRQQPGQSLTLIATANQGSEATYESGFVIDKFPISRPNLTFSTLTVSNMSPEDSSIYLCSGMDRKNTEAFFGQGTRLTVV.

This clonotype appeared a few times. The genes are TRBV20-1 and TRBJ2-3; D gene ambiguous. V was shortened by 2 bases and J by 0 bases, with 9 bases between the two germline ends. Germline-derived CDR1 and CDR2 are DFQATT and SNEGSKA (reference sequence). CDR3 length equals 14 residues. Here the CDR3 DNA reads TGCAGTGCTAGAATGGGGTATAGCACAGATACGCAGTATTTT. Its protein is CSARMGYSTDTQYF.

This clonotype was detected a few times. The CDR3 coding sequence is TGCGCCAGCAATCGGGGACAGGCAGATACGCAGTATTTT. Translation: CASNRGQADTQYF. V is TRBV5-1 and J is TRBJ2-3; TRBD1 matches 8 bases. In germline, CDR1 is SGHRS, CDR2 YFSETQ. V trimming: 6 bases; J trimming: 4 bases; junction bases outside the gene matches: 4. CDR3 length: 13 amino acids.

Only a few counts were recorded for this clonotype. A read error may account for a junction end that differs from germline. CDR3 coding DNA: TGTGCTAGCAGCTTAGGAGGGGATGGTCGCTACGAGCAGTACTTC. It codes for CASSLGGDGRYEQYF. The chain combines TRBV7-7 with TRBJ2-7; TRBD2 might be the D (6 bases). The CDR3 has 15 residues. Per germline, CDR1 SSHAT and CDR2 FNYEAQ (reference sequence).

This clonotype was picked up a small number of times. The DNA of the CDR3 is TGCAGTGCTAGAGATCCCAGGGGGTCTGAGTACTACGAGCAGTACTTC. Its protein product is CSARDPRGSEYYEQYF. The rearrangement links TRBV20-1 to TRBJ2-7, with 7 nucleotides matching TRBD1. Germline-derived CDR1 and CDR2 are DFQATT and SNEGSKA (reference sequence). The CDR3 runs 16 residues. J was trimmed by 3 bases and V by 0 bases; bases with no gene match: 11.

J is TRBJ2-3 and V is TRBV18, with 7 bases fitting TRBD1. The junction had 8 bases not matched to a gene; V was cut back by 3 bases and J by 2 bases. CDR3 length: 16 amino acids. Germline CDR1 is KGHSH and CDR2 is LQKENI. The CDR3 reads CASSPYGQAFTDTQYF. DNA of the CDR3: TGTGCCAGCTCACCTTACGGACAGGCCTTCACAGATACGCAGTATTTT.

This clonotype was observed at least ten times. J is TRBJ1-5 and V is TRBV12-3 or TRBV12-4; 10 nucleotides align to TRBD1. This CDR3 is built from 14 residues. V trimming: 5 bases; J trimming: 5 bases; junction bases outside the gene matches: 3. The CDR3 reads CASSQDRGDQPQHF. The CDR3 region has the DNA TGTGCCAGCAGTCAGGACAGGGGGGATCAGCCCCAGCATTTT.

The chain recombines TRBV27 with TRBJ2-3; unclear D gene. Germline loops: CDR1 MNHEY, CDR2 SMNVEV (reference sequence). The CDR3 has 14 residues. The V end lost 5 bases, the J end lost 9 bases, and 18 bases lay between the germline ends. The CDR3 loop is CASSPSWVFGTQYF. DNA of the CDR3: TGTGCCAGCAGTCCGAGCTGGGTCTTCGGGACGCAGTATTTT.

This clonotype was detected a few times. This chain uses TRBV7-9 with TRBJ1-6; a possible D gene is TRBD1 (6 bases). V was cut by 7 bases and J by 8 bases, with 12 bases left in between. The CDR3 consists of 13 residues. The germline V gene encodes CDR1 SEHNR and CDR2 FQNEAQ (reference sequence). The CDR3 DNA is TGTGCCAGCATGGTACAGGGTGATTCACCCCTCCACTTT. It is translated as CASMVQGDSPLHF.

The rearrangement uses TRBV28 and TRBJ1-1; possible D gene TRBD1, 6 bases. From germline, CDR1 is MDHEN and CDR2 SYDVKM. The CDR3 runs to 14 residues. V was cut by 5 bases and J by 3 bases, with 13 bases left in between. CDR3 sequence (DNA): TGTGCCAGCAGTCCTATCGGGGGCCACACTGAAGCTTTCTTT. Amino acids: CASSPIGGHTEAFF.

The rearrangement joins TRBV7-9 to TRBJ1-6; weak D call: TRBD1 (5 bases). With 3 bases removed from V and 10 bases from J, the gap between germline ends came to 10 bases. This CDR3 contains 13 residues. CDR1 is SEHNR, CDR2 FQNEAQ, per germline (reference sequence). The DNA of the CDR3 is TGTGCCAGCAGCTTTGTAGGGGAATCACCCCTCCACTTT. Translation gives CASSFVGESPLHF. The full variable domain, rest sourced from reference TRBV7-9 and TRBJ1-6, is DTGVSQNPRHKITKRGQNVTFRCDPISEHNRLYWYRQTLGQGPEFLTYFQNEAQLEKSRLLSDRFSAERPKGSFSTLEIQRTEQGDSAMYLCASSFVGESPLHFGNGTRLTVT.

This clonotype was seen more than once but under ten times. V is TRBV11-2 and J is TRBJ2-7; 8 bases line up with TRBD2. V lost 1 base to trimming and J lost 4 bases; unmatched junction nucleotides: 18. This CDR3 region has 19 residues. Germline V gene sequence: CDR1 SGHAT, CDR2 FQNNGV. The CDR3 sequence: CASSLVGYGTSGRGYEQYF. Written as DNA, the CDR3 is TGTGCCAGCAGCTTAGTTGGGTACGGCACTAGCGGACGCGGGTACGAGCAGTACTTC.

The genes are TRBV7-2 and TRBJ2-1; D is undetermined. CDR3 length equals 15 residues. Trimming took 1 base from V and 3 from J, leaving 10 bases between them. Germline CDR1 SGHTA, CDR2 FQGNSA. CDR3: CASSLGLVSYNEQFF. In nucleotides, the CDR3 is TGTGCCAGCAGCTTAGGGTTGGTCAGCTACAATGAGCAGTTCTTC.

Worth noting for this clonotype: Compared with germline, one end of the junction differs, possibly owing to a read error. The rearrangement uses TRBV7-8 and TRBJ2-1; a weak D match, TRBD2 (5 bases). CDR3 length equals 15 residues. Looked up from germline, CDR1 is SGHVS and CDR2 is FQNEAQ. The CDR3 DNA reads as TGTGCCATCAGCTTAGCGCAGGCCCGGTCCGGTGAGCAGTTCTTC. It is translated as CAISLAQARSGEQFF.

This clonotype occurred a few times. The chain joins TRBV7-2 to TRBJ2-1; either TRBD1 or TRBD2 may fit D (5 bases each). CDR3 size: 15 residues. Trimming took 7 bases from V and 7 from J, leaving 20 bases between them. Germline lookup yields CDR1 SGHTA and CDR2 FQGNSA. The CDR3 DNA reads TGTGCCAGCATCCCCCGGGCCGGGGCAATGAATGAGCAGTTCTTC. As protein: CASIPRAGAMNEQFF.

The J gene is TRBJ1-1, the V gene TRBV20-1; D gene ambiguous. CDR3 length: 12 amino acids. V lost 4 bases and J lost 1, with 7 bases in between. Germline lookup yields CDR1 DFQATT and CDR2 SNEGSKA (reference sequence). This CDR3 reads CSATRSNTEAFF. The DNA of the CDR3 is TGCAGTGCTACCCGGTCGAACACTGAAGCTTTCTTT.

In this sample, this clonotype turned up many times. For the CDR3, the DNA is TGTGCCAGCAGCTCTTTGAACACCGGGGAGCTGTTTTTT. Amino acids: CASSSLNTGELFF. This sequence joins TRBV7-9 and TRBJ2-2; D is uncertain. Deletions cut 4 bases from V and 1 base from J, with 4 bases between. CDR1 SEHNR and CDR2 FQNEAQ come from the germline V gene (reference sequence). The CDR3 has 13 amino acids.

This clonotype was seen a handful of times. This chain connects TRBV7-2 to TRBJ1-2; D gene unclear. V lost 5 bases and J 8 bases, leaving 21 bases between the germline ends. This CDR3 has 15 amino acids. Germline assignment: CDR1 SGHTA and CDR2 FQGNSA. CDR3: CASSLSAGRARGYTF. The DNA for the CDR3 is TGTGCCAGCAGCCTCTCCGCGGGCAGAGCCCGCGGCTACACCTTC.

This clonotype was observed a handful of times. The chain combines TRBV7-2 with TRBJ1-2, with 7 bases identical to TRBD1. V shed 3 bases and J 3 bases; nucleotides not matched to a gene: 4. CDR1 is SGHTA and CDR2 is FQGNSA in the germline V gene. This CDR3 is built from 14 residues. The CDR3 protein is CASSFTGVDYGYTF. The CDR3 nucleotides read TGTGCCAGCAGCTTTACAGGGGTGGACTATGGCTACACCTTC.

The chain couples TRBV19 to TRBJ2-5; 10 bases match TRBD2. This CDR3 has 14 amino acids. The germline gives CDR1 LNHDA, CDR2 SQIVND (reference sequence). The J segment lost 9 bases and the V segment lost 5 bases, leaving 9 bases of the junction unmatched. In DNA form, the CDR3 reads TGTGCCAGTAGTGCTAGCGGGAGCCGAGGGGCCCAGTACTTC. As protein: CASSASGSRGAQYF.

This sequence joins TRBV29-1 and TRBJ2-3, with D possibly matching TRBD2 (5 bases). V was trimmed by 4 bases and J by 3 bases, leaving 17 bases between them. This CDR3 has 15 amino acids. The V gene's germline CDR1 is SQVTM and CDR2 ANQGSEA. The chain's CDR3 is CSVAPLRELTDTQYF. DNA for the CDR3: TGCAGCGTTGCCCCCCTTAGGGAGCTAACAGATACGCAGTATTTT.

In its sample, this clonotype was seen a few times. The V call is TRBV12-3 or TRBV12-4, the J call TRBJ1-1; D gene uncertain. Trimming shortened V by 2 bases and J by 12 bases, and 10 bases separated the two germline ends. The CDR3 length is 11 residues. The CDR3 loop is CASSLREITFF. The DNA for the CDR3 is TGTGCCAGCAGTTTAAGGGAAATAACTTTCTTT.

There are a few counts of this clonotype. V gene TRBV19 combines with J gene TRBJ2-4; D not resolved. V was trimmed by 7 bases and J by 5 bases, leaving 18 bases between them. Germline V gives CDR1 LNHDA, CDR2 SQIVND (reference sequence). CDR3 length: 15 amino acids. The CDR3 region has the DNA TGTGCCAGTACCGATGGACCATGGGCTGAAAACATTCAGTACTTC. It codes for CASTDGPWAENIQYF. The full variable domain, completed using reference TRBV19 and TRBJ2-4, is DGGITQSPKYLFRKEGQNVTLSCEQNLNHDAMYWYRQDPGQGLRLIYYSQIVNDFQKGDIAEGYSVSREKKESFPLTVTSAQKNPTAFYLCASTDGPWAENIQYFGAGTRLSVL.

This clonotype was recorded a few times. This chain connects TRBV21-1 to TRBJ2-2. TRBV21-1 is a known pseudogene. CDR3 length: 20 residues. The CDR3 nucleotides are TGTGCCAGCAGCAAATCCCTGTCGCTCTGGACAGGGAGAAACACCGGGGAGCTGTTTTTT. This codes for CASSKSLSLWTGRNTGELFF.